This TCR beta chain was recovered during a study of blood T cell repertoires in COVID-19. The CDR3 consists of 15 residues. Trimming removed 5 bases from V and 5 bases from J; junction bases left unmatched: 7. Germline V gene lookup returns CDR1 SGHTA and CDR2 FQGNSA. The repertoire was sequenced with immunoSEQ multiplex PCR; TCRdb's copy has only in-frame clones and lacks some. This sample has some 300,000 clones; 88% occur once, and the top ten carry 2% to 2.5%. Participants, 18 to 89 years old, spanned approximately 26 US areas. This sequence was found in a woman aged 55-75 years in a cohort exposed to, infected with or recovered from COVID-19 (not recorded which). The source material was PBMCs or T cells enriched from blood (not recorded which). V usage is TRBV7-2 and J usage is TRBJ2-2, with 8 nucleotides matching TRBD2. CDR3: CASSPGTRRTGELFF. The DNA for the CDR3 is TGTGCCAGCAGCCCCGGGACTAGACGGACCGGGGAGCTGTTTTTT.